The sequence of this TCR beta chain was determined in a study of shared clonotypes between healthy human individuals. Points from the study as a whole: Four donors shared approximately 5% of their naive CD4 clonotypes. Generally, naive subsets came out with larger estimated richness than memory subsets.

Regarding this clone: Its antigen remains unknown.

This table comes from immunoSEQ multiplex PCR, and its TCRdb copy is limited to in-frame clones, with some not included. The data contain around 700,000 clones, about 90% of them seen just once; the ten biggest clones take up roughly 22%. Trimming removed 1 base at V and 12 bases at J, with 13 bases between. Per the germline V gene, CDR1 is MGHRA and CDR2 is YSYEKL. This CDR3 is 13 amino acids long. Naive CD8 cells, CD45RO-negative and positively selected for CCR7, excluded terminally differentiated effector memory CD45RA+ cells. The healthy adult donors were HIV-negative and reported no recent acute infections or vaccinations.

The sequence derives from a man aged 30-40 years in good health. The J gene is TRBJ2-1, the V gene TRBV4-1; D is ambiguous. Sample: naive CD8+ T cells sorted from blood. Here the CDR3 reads CASSQGATSLQFF. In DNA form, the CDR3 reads TGCGCCAGCAGCCAAGGGGCGACCTCGTTGCAGTTCTTC.